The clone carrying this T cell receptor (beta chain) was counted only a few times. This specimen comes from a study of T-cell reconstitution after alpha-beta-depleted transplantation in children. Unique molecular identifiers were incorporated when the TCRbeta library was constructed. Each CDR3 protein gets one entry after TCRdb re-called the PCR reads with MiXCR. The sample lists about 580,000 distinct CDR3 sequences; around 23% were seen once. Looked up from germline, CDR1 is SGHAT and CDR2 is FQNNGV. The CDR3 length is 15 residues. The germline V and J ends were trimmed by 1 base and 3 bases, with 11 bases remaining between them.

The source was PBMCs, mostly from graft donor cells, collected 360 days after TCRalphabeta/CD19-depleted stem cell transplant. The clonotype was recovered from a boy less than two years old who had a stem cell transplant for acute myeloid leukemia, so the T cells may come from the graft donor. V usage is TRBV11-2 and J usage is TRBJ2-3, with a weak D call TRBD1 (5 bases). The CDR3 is CASSLGQGVTDTQYF. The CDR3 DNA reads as TGTGCCAGCAGCTTAGGCCAGGGTGTGACAGATACGCAGTATTTT.